The 2 T cell receptor beta chains listed next were all sequenced from one sample in a study of CD8+ T cells in alopecia areata (dated by TCRdb to 2017 to 2018). Sample treatment or condition, as interpreted from the label and publication: oral pan-JAK inhibitor, 5-10 mg twice daily. Library creation used the immunoSEQ multiplex PCR assay. RNA was extracted from all samples and reverse transcribed into cDNA as template for TCR sequencing. Not all clones reach the TCRdb copy of this immuneACCESS table, which keeps in-frame sequences only. Checked studies attribute under half of the gap to unresolved V genes and leave the rest unexplained. Present in this sample are hundreds of thousands of clones, 60% of which were seen just once. 0.75% to 0.95% of the sample goes to the ten largest clones. This specimen was CD4+ T cells sorted from blood, taken around week 54, from a patient treated with tofacitinib. Receptors were obtained from a human donor with alopecia areata.

The chain recombines TRBV15 with TRBJ2-5; D call uncertain. The length of the CDR3 is 14 residues. Germline V lookup: CDR1 LNHNV, CDR2 YYDKDF (reference sequence). Trimming removed 0 bases from V and 4 bases from J, with 9 bases in between. DNA for the CDR3: TGTGCCACCAGCAGAGAGGGTTTGTTAGAGACCCAGTACTTC. Translation: CATSREGLLETQYF. Full variable domain (remainder filled in from reference TRBV15 and TRBJ2-5): DAMVIQNPRYQVTQFGKPVTLSCSQTLNHNVMYWYQQKSSQAPKLLFHYYDKDFNNEADTPDNFQSRRPNTSFCFLDIRSPGLGDTAMYLCATSREGLLETQYFGPGTRLLVL.

The V gene is TRBV2, the J gene TRBJ2-7, with D unclear. The CDR3 is made up of 13 amino acids. V was clipped by 7 bases and J by 3 bases, with 13 bases between them. Germline V gives CDR1 SNHLY, CDR2 FYNNEI. CDR3 nucleotide sequence: TGTGCCAGCACCTTGGACGCGGACTACGAGCAGTACTTC. Protein sequence: CASTLDADYEQYF.